The subject of this entry is one T cell receptor (beta chain). The antigen is not known. V dropped 1 base and J dropped 13 bases, with 19 bases sitting between them. Germline V gives CDR1 MNHNS, CDR2 SASEGT. This CDR3 contains 15 residues. The study ran its PCR with 60 Vbeta and 13 Jbeta primers. Only in-frame clones appear in the TCRdb table, and some are missing; sequencing was by immunoSEQ multiplex PCR. The sample yields more than 95,000 clones, 80% to 90% seen once. The data derive from a study of cytomegalovirus exposure and HLA in healthy donors. Study background: Inside one of the first data releases sat around 85 million unique TCRs taken from HLA-typed donors. Notes on the study in general: TCR beta V- and J-gene trimming was later associated with a missense DCLRE1C variant. In a later analysis, most CMV-associated TCR beta chains appeared HLA-restricted. Diagnosis of cytomegalovirus status made by the classifier reportedly showed high specificity and sensitivity.

This chain joins TRBV6-1 and TRBJ1-4; D uncertain. The receptor was isolated from a woman aged 40 to 55 in good health and CMV-seropositive. The specimen was PBMCs. CDR3 amino acids: CASSEGNIVGRGLFF. CDR3 nucleotides: TGTGCCAGCAGTGAAGGGAACATTGTAGGGAGAGGACTGTTTTTT.